These 26 T cell receptor beta chains were sequenced from one sample in a study of cytomegalovirus exposure and HLA in healthy donors. Measured with immunoSEQ multiplex PCR; TCRdb has only the in-frame clones, and not every one. The table shows roughly 300,000 clones, with roughly 85% occurring only once. Sequenced: PBMCs. The source of these receptors is a young woman in good health and CMV-seronegative.

The V gene is TRBV6-6, the J gene TRBJ2-2, with a weak D call TRBD2 (7 bases). Per germline, CDR1 MNHNY and CDR2 SVGAGI (reference sequence). Trimming stripped 10 bases from V and 5 bases from J, with 14 bases between. The CDR3 has 13 residues. The CDR3 protein is CATRGEGTGELFF. For the CDR3, the DNA is TGTGCCACTAGGGGGGAGGGAACCGGGGAGCTGTTTTTT.

This sequence joins TRBV7-2 and TRBJ1-2; D is unclear. Per germline, CDR1 SGHTA and CDR2 FQGNSA. There are 14 residues in the CDR3. V was cut by 0 bases and J by 2 bases, with 7 bases left in between. CDR3 sequence reads: CASSLARANYGYTF. The CDR3 DNA reads as TGTGCCAGCAGCTTAGCGCGGGCGAACTATGGCTACACCTTC.

This CDR3 is CASTRSGLGGEQYF. The CDR3 DNA follows: TGTGCCAGCACCCGCTCGGGGTTGGGGGGCGAGCAGTACTTC. This rearrangement joins TRBV27 to TRBJ2-7; D possibly corresponds to TRBD2 (6 bases). The CDR3 sequence is 14 residues long. Trimming cost V 7 bases and J 6 bases, with 19 bases left between them. Germline CDR1 reads MNHEY; CDR2 reads SMNVEV (reference sequence).

This sequence joins TRBV5-5 and TRBJ2-7, with D maybe TRBD2 (5 bases). The CDR3 loop spans 14 amino acids. The V gene lost 1 base and the J gene lost 6 bases, with 14 bases spanning the gap. Germline V gives CDR1 SGHKS, CDR2 YYEKEE (reference sequence). The CDR3 region is CASSLRLAPSEQYF. The DNA of the CDR3 is TGTGCCAGCAGCTTGAGGCTAGCTCCCTCCGAGCAGTACTTC.

The rearrangement uses TRBV12-5 and TRBJ1-1, with TRBD1 matching 7 bases. Germline CDR1 and CDR2: LGHNT and FRNRAP. The CDR3 extends over 16 amino acids. The junction had 11 bases not matched to a gene; V was cut back by 0 bases and J by 7 bases. The CDR3 is CASGLVLEGQRLEAFF. For the CDR3, the DNA is TGTGCTAGTGGTTTGGTACTCGAGGGACAGAGACTTGAAGCTTTCTTT.

V and J are TRBV5-1 and TRBJ2-1; the match to TRBD2 covers 8 bases. The germline CDR1 and CDR2 sequences are SGHRS and YFSETQ. The V segment lost 0 bases and the J segment 5 bases; nucleotides outside the gene matches: 4. The CDR3 runs 15 residues. CDR3 residues: CASSLDGGLDNEQFF. In DNA form, the CDR3 reads TGCGCCAGCAGCTTGGACGGGGGACTAGACAATGAGCAGTTCTTC. Full variable domain (missing parts from reference TRBV5-1 and TRBJ2-1): KAGVTQTPRYLIKTRGQQVTLSCSPISGHRSVSWYQQTPGQGLQFLFEYFSETQRNKGNFPGRFSGRQFSNSRSEMNVSTLELGDSALYLCASSLDGGLDNEQFFGPGTRLTVL.

The chain recombines TRBV7-8 with TRBJ2-1, with D perhaps TRBD2 (5 bases). V lost 2 bases, J lost 8 bases, and 13 bases lay in between. The CDR3 sequence is 14 residues long. Looked up from germline, CDR1 is SGHVS and CDR2 is FQNEAQ. This chain's CDR3 is CASSLRVRADEQFF. Here the CDR3 DNA reads TGTGCCAGCAGCTTACGCGTGCGGGCGGATGAGCAGTTCTTC. Variable domain in full (rest from reference TRBV7-8 and TRBJ2-1): GAGVSQSPRYKVAKRGQDVALRCDPISGHVSLFWYQQALGQGPEFLTYFQNEAQLDKSGLPSDRFFAERPEGSVSTLKIQRTQQEDSAVYLCASSLRVRADEQFFGPGTRLTVL.

V is TRBV27 and J is TRBJ2-3; maybe TRBD2 (6 bases). Trimming took off 1 base at V and 1 base at J, with 9 bases between the two ends. Germline CDR1 reads MNHEY; CDR2 reads SMNVEV (reference sequence). The CDR3 contains 15 residues. CDR3: CASSLYPSGTDTQYF. DNA of the CDR3: TGTGCCAGCAGTTTATACCCTAGCGGCACAGATACGCAGTATTTT.

The chain links TRBV4-1 to TRBJ2-7, with TRBD2 matching 8 bases. The junction had 8 bases not matched to a gene; V was cut back by 6 bases and J by 4 bases. Germline loops: CDR1 MGHRA, CDR2 YSYEKL. The CDR3 covers 14 residues. CDR3 nucleotide sequence: TGCGCCAGCAGACCGGGACTAGGGAAATACGAGCAGTACTTC. Its protein product is CASRPGLGKYEQYF.

This clone was detected only once. The rearrangement joins TRBV6-6 to TRBJ2-5, with TRBD1 as a possible D gene (6 bases). Germline-derived CDR1 and CDR2 are MNHNY and SVGAGI (reference sequence). The CDR3 spans 14 residues. V was cut by 0 bases and J by 2 bases, with 7 bases left in between. The CDR3 DNA follows: TGTGCCAGCAGTTACTCGGGGGCACAAGAGACCCAGTACTTC. It encodes CASSYSGAQETQYF.

V and J are TRBV2 and TRBJ2-1; 9 positions match TRBD2. The CDR3 is made up of 15 amino acids. The trim removed 5 bases at V and 7 bases at J, leaving 9 bases unmatched. Per the germline V gene, CDR1 is SNHLY and CDR2 is FYNNEI. CDR3 coding DNA: TGTGCCAGCAGTAATCTAGCGGGGTCGGGAAATGAGCAGTTCTTC. It translates to CASSNLAGSGNEQFF.

The chain combines TRBV7-2 with TRBJ1-5; D remains unclear. The V gene lost 1 base and the J gene lost 7 bases, with 17 bases spanning the gap. Looked up from germline, CDR1 is SGHTA and CDR2 is FQGNSA. There are 16 residues in the CDR3. The CDR3 loop reads CASSLGGGHAVQPQHF. The CDR3 DNA reads as TGTGCCAGCAGCTTAGGAGGAGGGCACGCTGTCCAGCCCCAGCATTTT.

J is TRBJ1-1 and V is TRBV7-2; tentative D call: TRBD1 (6 bases). Looked up from germline, CDR1 is SGHTA and CDR2 is FQGNSA. This CDR3 region has 13 residues. V lost 11 bases, J lost 0 bases, and 13 bases lay in between. The CDR3 sequence: CAGTTGMNTEAFF. For the CDR3, the DNA is TGTGCCGGAACAACAGGGATGAACACTGAAGCTTTCTTT.

V and J are TRBV5-1 and TRBJ2-7; 10 positions match TRBD2. The CDR3 consists of 15 residues. Trimming at V came to 4 bases and at J to 2 bases, leaving 6 bases not matched to a gene. From germline, CDR1 is SGHRS and CDR2 YFSETQ. The CDR3 spells CASSPGLAEPYEQYF. The CDR3 nucleotides read TGCGCCAGCAGCCCCGGACTAGCGGAGCCCTACGAGCAGTACTTC.

J is TRBJ1-5 and V is TRBV7-3, with D perhaps TRBD1 (6 bases). This CDR3 has 13 amino acids. CDR1 and CDR2 (germline): SGHTA, FQGTGA. V lost 0 bases to trimming and J lost 6 bases, with 6 bases between them. CDR3 coding DNA: TGTGCCAGCAGCTTAACAGGGGGTCAGCCCCAGCATTTT. It encodes CASSLTGGQPQHF.

The sample holds one count of this clone. The chain joins TRBV29-1 to TRBJ2-5, with a weak D call TRBD1 (5 bases). Germline lookup yields CDR1 SQVTM and CDR2 ANQGSEA. This CDR3 has 13 amino acids. V was clipped by 3 bases and J by 0 bases, with 8 bases between them. The CDR3 nucleotides read TGCAGCGTTGAGAAGGGGAACCAAGAGACCCAGTACTTC. Protein sequence: CSVEKGNQETQYF.

The chain recombines TRBV19 with TRBJ1-2; D call uncertain. The CDR3 is made up of 11 amino acids. Trimming pared 6 bases from V and 6 bases from J, leaving 8 bases between. Germline V gene lookup returns CDR1 LNHDA and CDR2 SQIVND (reference sequence). CDR3 amino acids: CASRIYDGYTF. In DNA form, the CDR3 reads TGTGCCAGTAGAATCTATGATGGCTACACCTTC.

Here the CDR3 DNA reads TGCGCCAGCAGCCAGTCCGGGAGGGGACCGGCCGGGGAGCTGTTTTTT. This encodes CASSQSGRGPAGELFF. The chain recombines TRBV4-1 with TRBJ2-2, with 8 positions matching TRBD2. The CDR3 contains 16 residues. In germline, CDR1 is MGHRA, CDR2 YSYEKL. J was trimmed by 6 bases and V by 3 bases; bases with no gene match: 9.

The chain recombines TRBV10-3 with TRBJ2-7, with 7 bases matching TRBD2. The CDR3 consists of 12 residues. Germline V gives CDR1 ENHRY, CDR2 SYGVKD. Trimming at V came to 6 bases and at J to 5 bases, leaving 4 bases not matched to a gene. This CDR3 is CAIRGGDDEQYF. DNA for the CDR3: TGTGCCATCAGGGGAGGGGACGACGAGCAGTACTTC.

The rearrangement links TRBV27 to TRBJ1-1; 11 nucleotides match TRBD1. The CDR3 spans 15 residues. The germline V gene has CDR1 MNHEY and CDR2 SMNVEV (reference sequence). V lost 5 bases to trimming and J lost 5 bases; unmatched junction nucleotides: 7. The CDR3 here is CASSPGQGAQTEAFF. The CDR3 DNA follows: TGTGCCAGCAGTCCCGGACAGGGGGCTCAGACTGAAGCTTTCTTT.

The rearrangement uses TRBV9 and TRBJ2-1; possible D gene TRBD2, 5 bases. Trimming cost V 1 base and J 7 bases, with 15 bases left between them. The CDR3 is 15 residues long. Germline V CDR1 and CDR2: SGDLS, YYNGEE. The DNA of the CDR3 is TGTGCCAGCAGCGTAAGTGGGAGTAACGTAAATGAGCAGTTCTTC. Translated: CASSVSGSNVNEQFF.

This clone came up a few times. V is TRBV28 and J is TRBJ1-5, with 9 positions matching TRBD1. V shed 3 bases and J 2 bases; nucleotides not matched to a gene: 8. There are 17 residues in the CDR3. CDR1 MDHEN and CDR2 SYDVKM come from the germline V gene. The CDR3 nucleotides are TGTGCCAGCAGTTTCCCTGGACAGGGGAATCGCAATCAGCCCCAGCATTTT. This sequence encodes CASSFPGQGNRNQPQHF. The variable domain in full, completed from reference TRBV28 and TRBJ1-5, reads DVKVTQSSRYLVKRTGEKVFLECVQDMDHENMFWYRQDPGLGLRLIYFSYDVKMKEKGDIPEGYSVSREKKERFSLILESASTNQTSMYLCASSFPGQGNRNQPQHFGDGTRLSIL.

This chain uses TRBV5-6 with TRBJ2-7; D remains unclear. Germline V gene lookup returns CDR1 SGHDT and CDR2 YYEEEE. Deletions cut 3 bases from V and 3 bases from J, with 10 bases between. The CDR3 extends over 13 amino acids. The CDR3 DNA follows: TGTGCCAGCAGCTCGCCCCACAGCTACGAGCAGTACTTC. Its protein is CASSSPHSYEQYF. The full variable domain, with the rest looked up from reference TRBV5-6 and TRBJ2-7, is DAGVTQSPTHLIKTRGQQVTLRCSPKSGHDTVSWYQQALGQGPQFIFQYYEEEERQRGNFPDRFSGHQFPNYSSELNVNALLLGDSALYLCASSSPHSYEQYFGPGTRLTVT.

The chain links TRBV9 to TRBJ2-2, with 15 bases identical to TRBD2. CDR1 SGDLS and CDR2 YYNGEE come from the germline V gene. CDR3 length: 18 amino acids. The V and J ends lost 4 bases and 4 bases, in that order; junction bases with no gene match: 8. CDR3 bases: TGTGCCAGCAGCCTGGGACTAGCGGGAGGAGTAGGCACCGGGGAGCTGTTTTTT. Its protein is CASSLGLAGGVGTGELFF.

V usage is TRBV7-2 and J usage is TRBJ2-7, with 8 bases fitting TRBD2. V was pared by 1 base and J by 3 bases, with 5 bases of the junction left unmatched. Germline V CDR1 and CDR2: SGHTA, FQGNSA. The CDR3 is 15 amino acids. The CDR3 nucleotides read TGTGCCAGCAGCTTAGGATCTAGCGGGTACTACGAGCAGTACTTC. Translated: CASSLGSSGYYEQYF. The whole variable domain, filled in from reference TRBV7-2 and TRBJ2-7, reads GAGVSQSPSNKVTEKGKDVELRCDPISGHTALYWYRQSLGQGLEFLIYFQGNSAPDKSGLPSDRFSAERTGGSVSTLTIQRTQQEDSAVYLCASSLGSSGYYEQYFGPGTRLTVT.

The rearrangement uses TRBV25-1 and TRBJ2-5; weak D call: TRBD2 (5 bases). V was pared by 2 bases and J by 1 base, with 17 bases between. Germline-derived CDR1 and CDR2 are MGHDK and SYGVNS. This CDR3 is built from 17 residues. The CDR3 reads CASSEGVVRTRQETQYF. Here the CDR3 DNA reads TGTGCCAGCAGTGAAGGGGTGGTCAGGACTCGCCAAGAGACCCAGTACTTC.